This T cell receptor (beta chain) was profiled in a study of shared T cell receptors in the human thymus. V lost 3 bases to trimming and J lost 3 bases, with 15 bases between them. In germline, CDR1 is GTSNPN, CDR2 SVGIG (reference sequence). The CDR3 covers 15 residues. The repertoire was sequenced with immunoSEQ multiplex PCR; TCRdb's copy has only in-frame clones and lacks some. The sample holds roughly 500,000 clones, around 78% seen once. These data are also associated with another study on human thymus T cells. As reported in that work: Among unrelated individuals, related research reported thymic repertoires that overlapped highly.

The TCR was taken from a boy less than two years old with a congenital heart defect. Material: thymocytes. The chain recombines TRBV30 with TRBJ1-3, with D perhaps matching TRBD1 (6 bases). CDR3 in DNA: TGTGCCTGGAGGGTCAGGGGTCGACTTGGAAACACCATATATTTT. It specifies CAWRVRGRLGNTIYF.